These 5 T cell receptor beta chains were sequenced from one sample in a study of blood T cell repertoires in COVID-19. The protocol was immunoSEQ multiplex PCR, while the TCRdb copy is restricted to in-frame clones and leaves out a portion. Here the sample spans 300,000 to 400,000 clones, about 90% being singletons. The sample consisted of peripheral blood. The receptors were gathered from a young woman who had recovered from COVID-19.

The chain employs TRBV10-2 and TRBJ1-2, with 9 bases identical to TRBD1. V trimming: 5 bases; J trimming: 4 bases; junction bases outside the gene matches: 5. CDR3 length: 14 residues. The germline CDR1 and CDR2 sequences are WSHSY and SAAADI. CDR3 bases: TGCGCCAGCAGTCGGACAGGGGTTAGCTATGGCTACACCTTC. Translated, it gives CASSRTGVSYGYTF.

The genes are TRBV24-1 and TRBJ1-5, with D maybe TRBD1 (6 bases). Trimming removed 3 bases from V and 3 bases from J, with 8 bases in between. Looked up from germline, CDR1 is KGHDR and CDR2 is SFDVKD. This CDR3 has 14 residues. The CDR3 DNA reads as TGTGCCACCAGTGATGACAGGTCCAATCAGCCCCAGCATTTT. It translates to CATSDDRSNQPQHF.

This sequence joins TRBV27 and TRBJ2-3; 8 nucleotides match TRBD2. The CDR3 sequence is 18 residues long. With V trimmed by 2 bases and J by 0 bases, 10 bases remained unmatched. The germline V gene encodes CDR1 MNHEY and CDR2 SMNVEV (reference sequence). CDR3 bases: TGTGCCAGCAGTTTAAGAAGGACGGGAGGGTATAGCACAGATACGCAGTATTTT. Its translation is CASSLRRTGGYSTDTQYF.

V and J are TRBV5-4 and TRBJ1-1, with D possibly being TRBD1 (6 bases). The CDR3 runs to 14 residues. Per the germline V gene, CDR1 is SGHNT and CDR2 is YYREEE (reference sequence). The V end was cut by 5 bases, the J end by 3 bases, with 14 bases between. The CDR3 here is CASRLQGGDTEAFF. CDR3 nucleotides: TGTGCCAGCAGATTACAGGGAGGGGACACTGAAGCTTTCTTT.

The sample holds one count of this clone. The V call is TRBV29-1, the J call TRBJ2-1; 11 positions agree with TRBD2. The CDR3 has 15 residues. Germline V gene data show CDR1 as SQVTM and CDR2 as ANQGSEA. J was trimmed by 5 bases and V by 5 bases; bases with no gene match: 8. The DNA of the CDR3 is TGCAGCGTTCGAACTAGCGGGAGCGCCCACAATGAGCAGTTCTTC. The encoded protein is CSVRTSGSAHNEQFF.